These T cell receptor beta chains were read from a single sample in a study of T cells in Graves' hyperthyroidism and ophthalmopathy. TCRdb reprocessed the multiplex PCR reads via MiXCR and lists one record per CDR3 protein. The table records about 300,000 distinct CDR3 sequences, about an eighth of them present only once. What was sequenced was blood. The receptor source for this set is a woman in her 30s with Graves' hyperthyroidism that later progressed to Graves' ophthalmopathy. CDR3s include the opening cysteine and the closing phenylalanine or tryptophan. The D gene is left open where the match is weak. Where a row states a size, it is once, few, many or the class of an expanded clone; other rows omit it.

v_gene: TRBV15
d_gene: .
j_gene: TRBJ2-7
abundance: few
CDR3nt: TGTGCCACCAGCAAGGGATACTTCCCCAACGAGCAGTACTTC
CDR3aa: CATSKGYFPNEQYF

v_gene: TRBV4-3
d_gene: .
j_gene: TRBJ2-1
abundance: many
CDR3nt: TGCGCCAGCAGCCAAGGGACTGGCGCGCTCAATGAGCAGTTCTTC
CDR3aa: CASSQGTGALNEQFF

v_gene: TRBV19
d_gene: .
j_gene: TRBJ1-1
abundance: many
CDR3nt: TGTGCCAGCCCGAGGGGGTGGGACATTGTCGTCTTTGAAGCTTTCTTT
CDR3aa: CASPRGWDIVVFEAFF

v_gene: TRBV11-2
d_gene: .
j_gene: TRBJ1-1
abundance: many
CDR3nt: TGTGCCAGCAGCCTCCAACAGGGCATGAACACTGAAGCTTTCTTT
CDR3aa: CASSLQQGMNTEAFF

v_gene: TRBV5-8
d_gene: .
j_gene: TRBJ2-7
abundance: many
CDR3nt: TGTGCCAGCAGTCGGGGGCCGGGGACCCCTGACGAGCAGTACTTC
CDR3aa: CASSRGPGTPDEQYF

v_gene: TRBV9
d_gene: .
j_gene: TRBJ2-3
abundance: .
CDR3nt: TGTGCCAGCAGCAGCCCCGCTAGCACAGATACGCAGTATTTT
CDR3aa: CASSSPASTDTQYF

v_gene: TRBV12-3/TRBV12-4
d_gene: TRBD2
j_gene: TRBJ2-7
abundance: many
CDR3nt: TGTGCCAGCAGTAGGACTAGCAGTGACTACGAGCAGTACTTC
CDR3aa: CASSRTSSDYEQYF

v_gene: TRBV7-3
d_gene: TRBD1
j_gene: TRBJ2-3
abundance: few
CDR3nt: TGTGCCAGCCGTAAGGGGGCGGCAGATACGCAGTATTTT
CDR3aa: CASRKGAADTQYF

v_gene: TRBV5-5
d_gene: TRBD1
j_gene: TRBJ2-1
abundance: many
CDR3nt: TGTGCCAGCAGTATGGGACAGACACACAATGAGCAGTTCTTC
CDR3aa: CASSMGQTHNEQFF

v_gene: TRBV6-1
d_gene: TRBD1
j_gene: TRBJ1-2
abundance: .
CDR3nt: TGTGCCACTCTGACAGGGCCCCTTTTTATGACGTATGGCTACACCTTC
CDR3aa: CATLTGPLFMTYGYTF

v_gene: TRBV7-6
d_gene: .
j_gene: TRBJ2-7
abundance: many
CDR3nt: TGTGCCAGCAGCCCCTTGGACTCGACCCGCGAGCAGTACTTC
CDR3aa: CASSPLDSTREQYF

v_gene: TRBV7-9
d_gene: TRBD2
j_gene: TRBJ2-1
abundance: many
CDR3nt: TGTGCCAGCAGCTTATCTGAACTAGCGGGGGGCGGCTACAATGAGCAGTTCTTC
CDR3aa: CASSLSELAGGGYNEQFF

v_gene: TRBV6-1
d_gene: TRBD2
j_gene: TRBJ2-1
abundance: many
CDR3nt: TGTGCCACCCGGGAACTAGCGAACAATGAGCAGTTCTTC
CDR3aa: CATRELANNEQFF

v_gene: TRBV3-1
d_gene: TRBD2
j_gene: TRBJ2-1
abundance: many
CDR3nt: TGTGCCAGCAGCCAAGAGCCGGGACTAGCGGACCCAAACAATGAGCAGTTCTTC
CDR3aa: CASSQEPGLADPNNEQFF

v_gene: TRBV11-2
d_gene: TRBD2
j_gene: TRBJ2-7
abundance: many
CDR3nt: TGTGCCAGCAGCTTAGGCGGGAGCCCCGAGCAGTACTTC
CDR3aa: CASSLGGSPEQYF

v_gene: TRBV2
d_gene: .
j_gene: TRBJ1-1
abundance: many
CDR3nt: TGTGCCAGCAGTGAAACGCAGAGAATGGGAGCTTTCTTT
CDR3aa: CASSETQRMGAFF

v_gene: TRBV6-1
d_gene: .
j_gene: TRBJ1-3
abundance: many
CDR3nt: TGTGCCAGCAGTGCCGAAGGGCCTCGCTCCTCTGGAAACACCATATATTTT
CDR3aa: CASSAEGPRSSGNTIYF

v_gene: TRBV29-1
d_gene: .
j_gene: TRBJ1-1
abundance: many
CDR3nt: TGCAGCGTCGAAACCCTGAACACTGAAGCTTTCTTT
CDR3aa: CSVETLNTEAFF

v_gene: TRBV3-1
d_gene: .
j_gene: TRBJ2-4
abundance: many
CDR3nt: TGTGCCAGCAGCCAAGATCCGGGGGTATCAGCCAAAAACATTCAGTACTTC
CDR3aa: CASSQDPGVSAKNIQYF

v_gene: TRBV5-1
d_gene: .
j_gene: TRBJ2-3
abundance: .
CDR3nt: TGCGCCAGCAGCTCGCAGACAGGAGAGCCCACAGATACGCAGTATTTT
CDR3aa: CASSSQTGEPTDTQYF

v_gene: TRBV5-1
d_gene: .
j_gene: TRBJ1-1
abundance: many
CDR3nt: TGCGCCAGCAGTCAACACCAGGGGAACACTGAAGCTTTCTTT
CDR3aa: CASSQHQGNTEAFF

v_gene: TRBV20-1
d_gene: TRBD1
j_gene: TRBJ2-1
abundance: many
CDR3nt: TGCAGTGCTGAGGGGACAGCGGAACACAATGAGCAGTTCTTC
CDR3aa: CSAEGTAEHNEQFF

v_gene: TRBV5-1
d_gene: .
j_gene: TRBJ2-7
abundance: many
CDR3nt: TGCGCCAGCGGACCTACCGGGCAAGAGCAGTACTTC
CDR3aa: CASGPTGQEQYF

v_gene: TRBV3-2
d_gene: .
j_gene: TRBJ2-7
abundance: many
CDR3nt: TGTGCCAGCAGCCAAGCGGAATATCGTGGGAGAACCTACGAGCAGTACTTC
CDR3aa: CASSQAEYRGRTYEQYF

v_gene: TRBV18
d_gene: .
j_gene: TRBJ2-1
abundance: few
CDR3nt: TGTGCCAGCTCACTCCTGGGGCTTGGGCAGTTCTTC
CDR3aa: CASSLLGLGQFF

v_gene: TRBV20-1
d_gene: .
j_gene: TRBJ1-1
abundance: many
CDR3nt: TGCAGTGCTAGACAGGGGAACACTGAAGCTTTCTTT
CDR3aa: CSARQGNTEAFF

v_gene: TRBV18
d_gene: TRBD1
j_gene: TRBJ2-6
abundance: .
CDR3nt: TGTGCCAGCTCACCTAAAGGACAGGGGGCTTCTGGGGCCAACGTCCTGACTTTC
CDR3aa: CASSPKGQGASGANVLTF

v_gene: TRBV7-3
d_gene: .
j_gene: TRBJ1-4
abundance: few
CDR3nt: TGTGCCAGCAGCTTAACCGGGAGAACTAATGAAAAACTGTTTTTT
CDR3aa: CASSLTGRTNEKLFF

v_gene: TRBV6-2/TRBV6-3
d_gene: .
j_gene: TRBJ1-1
abundance: many
CDR3nt: TGTGCCAGCAGGCAGGGAACGGGGACTGAAGCTTTCTTT
CDR3aa: CASRQGTGTEAFF

v_gene: TRBV20-1
d_gene: TRBD2
j_gene: TRBJ2-1
abundance: many
CDR3nt: TGCAGTGCCCCTACTAGCGGGAGTGCCAATGAGCAGTTCTTC
CDR3aa: CSAPTSGSANEQFF

v_gene: TRBV18
d_gene: TRBD1
j_gene: TRBJ1-2
abundance: many
CDR3nt: TGTGCCAGCTCACCGGGCCCTTACGGACAGGCCTATGGCTACACCTTC
CDR3aa: CASSPGPYGQAYGYTF

v_gene: TRBV12-3/TRBV12-4
d_gene: TRBD2
j_gene: TRBJ2-1
abundance: few
CDR3nt: TGTGCCAGCAGTCCCGGGAGCGGGGATGGGCAGTTCTTC
CDR3aa: CASSPGSGDGQFF

v_gene: TRBV7-9
d_gene: .
j_gene: TRBJ1-2
abundance: many
CDR3nt: TGTGCCAGCAGCTTAGATACGGCTGGCTACACCTTC
CDR3aa: CASSLDTAGYTF

v_gene: TRBV10-3
d_gene: TRBD1
j_gene: TRBJ2-7
abundance: many
CDR3nt: TGTGCCATCAGTGAGTCAGGGGGCGACGGCTACGAGCAGTACTTC
CDR3aa: CAISESGGDGYEQYF

v_gene: TRBV2
d_gene: .
j_gene: TRBJ2-7
abundance: many
CDR3nt: TGTGCCAGCAGTGATGCGGACGAGCAGTACTTC
CDR3aa: CASSDADEQYF

v_gene: TRBV11-2
d_gene: .
j_gene: TRBJ2-1
abundance: many
CDR3nt: TGTGCCAGCAGCTTAGATCAGGGCGTCGATGAGCAGTTCTTC
CDR3aa: CASSLDQGVDEQFF

v_gene: TRBV2
d_gene: TRBD2
j_gene: TRBJ2-1
abundance: .
CDR3nt: TGTGCCAGCAGTGAACCGTCACAGACCGGGACTAGCGGTAACAATGAGCAGTTCTTC
CDR3aa: CASSEPSQTGTSGNNEQFF

v_gene: TRBV4-3
d_gene: TRBD2
j_gene: TRBJ2-6
abundance: few
CDR3nt: TGCGCCAGCAGCCACACTCCGGGAGGGAGCTCTGGGGCCAACGTCCTGACTTTC
CDR3aa: CASSHTPGGSSGANVLTF

v_gene: TRBV28
d_gene: TRBD1
j_gene: TRBJ1-1
abundance: many
CDR3nt: TGTGCCAGCAGTCCCTCTCCAGGACAGGGTCCGGGGAACACTGAAGCTTTCTTT
CDR3aa: CASSPSPGQGPGNTEAFF

v_gene: TRBV9
d_gene: .
j_gene: TRBJ2-7
abundance: .
CDR3nt: TGTGCCAGCAGCGAGGCAGCCGTCGGACTTTACGAGCAGTACTTC
CDR3aa: CASSEAAVGLYEQYF

v_gene: TRBV28
d_gene: .
j_gene: TRBJ2-7
abundance: many
CDR3nt: TGTGCCAGTAACTTGTCAGGGGGGAGAGACGAGCAGTACTTC
CDR3aa: CASNLSGGRDEQYF

v_gene: TRBV6-2/TRBV6-3
d_gene: TRBD2
j_gene: TRBJ2-1
abundance: many
CDR3nt: TGTGCCAGCAGTTACTCGATTAGCGGGAATGATGAGCAGTTCTTC
CDR3aa: CASSYSISGNDEQFF

v_gene: TRBV30
d_gene: .
j_gene: TRBJ2-2
abundance: many
CDR3nt: TGTGCCTGGAGTGCCAAAAAGAACTCCCTCACCGGGGAGCTGTTTTTT
CDR3aa: CAWSAKKNSLTGELFF

v_gene: TRBV28
d_gene: .
j_gene: TRBJ2-3
abundance: many
CDR3nt: TGTGCCAGCAGTTGGGTCGATACGCAGTATTTT
CDR3aa: CASSWVDTQYF

v_gene: TRBV6-1
d_gene: TRBD1
j_gene: TRBJ1-2
abundance: few
CDR3nt: TGTGCCAGCAGTGCGGGACAGGGGGTGTACACCTTC
CDR3aa: CASSAGQGVYTF

v_gene: TRBV7-6
d_gene: .
j_gene: TRBJ2-1
abundance: .
CDR3nt: TGTGCCAGCAGCTTAGCGCGAGGGGAAAGCAATGAGCAGTTCTTC
CDR3aa: CASSLARGESNEQFF

v_gene: TRBV7-3
d_gene: .
j_gene: TRBJ2-3
abundance: many
CDR3nt: TGTGCCAGCAGCCCGTCTGGGGGGAATCTGGAAGATACGCAGTATTTT
CDR3aa: CASSPSGGNLEDTQYF

v_gene: TRBV5-1
d_gene: .
j_gene: TRBJ2-3
abundance: .
CDR3nt: TGCGCCAGCAGCTTGGTGGCGGGGATCCCTAGCACAGATACGCAGTATTTT
CDR3aa: CASSLVAGIPSTDTQYF

v_gene: TRBV6-1
d_gene: .
j_gene: TRBJ1-2
abundance: few
CDR3nt: TGTGCCAGCAGCTCGGCGGTGAACTATGGCTACACCTTC
CDR3aa: CASSSAVNYGYTF

v_gene: TRBV10-3
d_gene: TRBD2
j_gene: TRBJ2-3
abundance: few
CDR3nt: TGTGCCATCAGTGAGAATCTTCTAGCGGGCTACACAGATACGCAGTATTTT
CDR3aa: CAISENLLAGYTDTQYF